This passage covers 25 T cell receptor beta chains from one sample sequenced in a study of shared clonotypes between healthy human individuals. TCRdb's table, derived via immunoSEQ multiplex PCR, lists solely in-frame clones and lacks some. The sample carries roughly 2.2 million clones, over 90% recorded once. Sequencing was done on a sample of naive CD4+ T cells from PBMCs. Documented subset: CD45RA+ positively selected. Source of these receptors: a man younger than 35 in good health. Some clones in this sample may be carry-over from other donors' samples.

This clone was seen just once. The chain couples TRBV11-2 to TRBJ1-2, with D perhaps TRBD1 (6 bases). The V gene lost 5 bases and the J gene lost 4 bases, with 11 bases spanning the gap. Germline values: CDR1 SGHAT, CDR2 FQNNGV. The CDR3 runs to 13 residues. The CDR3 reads CASSLLDSYGYTF. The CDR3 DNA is TGTGCCAGCAGCCTTTTGGACAGCTATGGCTACACCTTC.

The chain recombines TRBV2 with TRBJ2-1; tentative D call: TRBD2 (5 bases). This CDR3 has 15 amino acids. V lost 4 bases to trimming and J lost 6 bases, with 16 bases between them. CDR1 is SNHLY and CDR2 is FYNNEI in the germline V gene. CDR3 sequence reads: CASSVETTPLNEQFF. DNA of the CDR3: TGTGCCAGCAGTGTTGAGACTACCCCCCTCAATGAGCAGTTCTTC.

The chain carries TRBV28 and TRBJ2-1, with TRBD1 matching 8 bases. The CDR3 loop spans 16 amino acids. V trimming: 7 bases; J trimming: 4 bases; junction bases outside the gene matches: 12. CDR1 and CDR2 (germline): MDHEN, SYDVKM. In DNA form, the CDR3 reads TGTGCCAGCACTCCCCTGGGGACAGGCTTGTACAATGAGCAGTTCTTC. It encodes CASTPLGTGLYNEQFF.

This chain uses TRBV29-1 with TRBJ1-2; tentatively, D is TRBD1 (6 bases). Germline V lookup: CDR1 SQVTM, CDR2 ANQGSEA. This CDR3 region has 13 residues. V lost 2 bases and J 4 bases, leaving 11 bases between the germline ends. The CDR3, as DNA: TGCAGCGTTGAATCAGGGGAGGCCTATGGCTACACCTTC. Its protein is CSVESGEAYGYTF.

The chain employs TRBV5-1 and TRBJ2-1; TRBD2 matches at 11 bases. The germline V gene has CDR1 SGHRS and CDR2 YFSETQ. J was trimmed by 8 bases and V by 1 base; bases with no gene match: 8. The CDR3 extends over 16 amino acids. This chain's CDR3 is CASSLLAGGPQDEQFF. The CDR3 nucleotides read TGCGCCAGCAGCTTGTTAGCGGGAGGGCCTCAGGATGAGCAGTTCTTC.

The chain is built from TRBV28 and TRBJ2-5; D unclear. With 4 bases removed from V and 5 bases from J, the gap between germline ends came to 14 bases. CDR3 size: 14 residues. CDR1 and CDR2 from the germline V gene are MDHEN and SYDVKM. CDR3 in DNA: TGTGCCAGCAGTTCGGCGGCCAGACGGGAGACCCAGTACTTC. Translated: CASSSAARRETQYF. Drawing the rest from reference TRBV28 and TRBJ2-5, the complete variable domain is DVKVTQSSRYLVKRTGEKVFLECVQDMDHENMFWYRQDPGLGLRLIYFSYDVKMKEKGDIPEGYSVSREKKERFSLILESASTNQTSMYLCASSSAARRETQYFGPGTRLLVL.

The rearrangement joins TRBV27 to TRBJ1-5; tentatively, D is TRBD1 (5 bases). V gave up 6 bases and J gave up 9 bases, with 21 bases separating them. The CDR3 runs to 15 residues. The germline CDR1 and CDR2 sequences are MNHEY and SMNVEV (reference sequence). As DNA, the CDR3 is TGTGCCAGCAGCCTCGACCCGCAGGGTATATCGCCCCAGCATTTT. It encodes CASSLDPQGISPQHF.

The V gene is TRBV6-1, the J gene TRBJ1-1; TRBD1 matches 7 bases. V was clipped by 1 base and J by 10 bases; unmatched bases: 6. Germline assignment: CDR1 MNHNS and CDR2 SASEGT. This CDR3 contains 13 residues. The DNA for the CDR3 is TGTGCCAGCAGTGAAGGGGGTAGGGGGCGAGCTTTCTTT. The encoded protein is CASSEGGRGRAFF.

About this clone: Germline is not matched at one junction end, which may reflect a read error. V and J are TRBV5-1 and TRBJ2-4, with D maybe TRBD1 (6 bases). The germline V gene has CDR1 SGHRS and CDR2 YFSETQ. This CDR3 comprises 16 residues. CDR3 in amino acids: CASTLAGDLPKNIQYF. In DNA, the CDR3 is TGCGCCAGCACCTTGGCAGGGGACCTGCCCAAAAACATTCAGTACTTC.

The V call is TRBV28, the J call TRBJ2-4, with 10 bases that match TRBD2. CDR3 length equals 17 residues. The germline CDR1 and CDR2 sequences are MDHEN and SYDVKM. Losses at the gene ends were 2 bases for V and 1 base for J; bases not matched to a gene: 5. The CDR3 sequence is CASSLRGSGRAKNIQYF. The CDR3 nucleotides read TGTGCCAGCAGTTTAAGAGGTAGCGGGAGGGCCAAAAACATTCAGTACTTC.

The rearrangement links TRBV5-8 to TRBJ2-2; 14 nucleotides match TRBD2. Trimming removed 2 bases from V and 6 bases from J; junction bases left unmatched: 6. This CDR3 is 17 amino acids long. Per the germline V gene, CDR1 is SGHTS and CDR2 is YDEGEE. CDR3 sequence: CASSLGTSGSHSGELFF. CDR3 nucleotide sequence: TGTGCCAGCAGCTTAGGGACTAGCGGGAGTCACTCCGGGGAGCTGTTTTTT.

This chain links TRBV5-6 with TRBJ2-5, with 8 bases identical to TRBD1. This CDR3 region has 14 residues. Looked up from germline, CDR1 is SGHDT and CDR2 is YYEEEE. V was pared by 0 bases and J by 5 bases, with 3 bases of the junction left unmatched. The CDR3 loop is CASSLDRGWETQYF. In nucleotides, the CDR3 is TGTGCCAGCAGCTTGGACAGGGGGTGGGAGACCCAGTACTTC.

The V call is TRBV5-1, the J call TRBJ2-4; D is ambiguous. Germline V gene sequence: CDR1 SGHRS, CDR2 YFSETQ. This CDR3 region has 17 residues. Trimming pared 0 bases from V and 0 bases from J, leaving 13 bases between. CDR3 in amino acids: CASSLEWTSLAKNIQYF. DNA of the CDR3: TGCGCCAGCAGCTTGGAATGGACCTCCCTAGCCAAAAACATTCAGTACTTC.

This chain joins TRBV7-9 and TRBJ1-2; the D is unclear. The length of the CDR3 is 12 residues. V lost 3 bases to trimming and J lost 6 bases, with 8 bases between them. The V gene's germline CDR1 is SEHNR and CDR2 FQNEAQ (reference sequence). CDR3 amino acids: CASSFPFDGYTF. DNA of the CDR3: TGTGCCAGCAGCTTCCCTTTTGATGGCTACACCTTC.

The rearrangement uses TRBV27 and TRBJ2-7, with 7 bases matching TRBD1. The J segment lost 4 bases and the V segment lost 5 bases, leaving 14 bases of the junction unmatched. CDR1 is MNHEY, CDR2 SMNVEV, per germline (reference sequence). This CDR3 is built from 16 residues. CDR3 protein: CASSKLYRGSRYEQYF. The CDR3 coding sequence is TGTGCCAGCAGTAAACTCTACAGGGGCTCAAGATACGAGCAGTACTTC.

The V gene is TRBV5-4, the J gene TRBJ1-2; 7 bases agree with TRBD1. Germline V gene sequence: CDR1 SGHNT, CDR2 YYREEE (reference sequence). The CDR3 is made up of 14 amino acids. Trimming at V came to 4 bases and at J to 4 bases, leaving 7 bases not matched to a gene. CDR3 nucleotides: TGTGCCAGCAGCCGGGACAGCAACCTCTATGGCTACACCTTC. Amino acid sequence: CASSRDSNLYGYTF.

Here the CDR3 DNA reads TGTGCCATCAGTCAAGGGACCAGCGACGAGCAGTACTTC. Protein product: CAISQGTSDEQYF. This chain connects TRBV10-3 to TRBJ2-7, with D perhaps given as TRBD1 or TRBD2 (5 bases each). The CDR3 has 13 residues. Deletions cut 5 bases from V and 5 bases from J, with 13 bases between. Per the germline V gene, CDR1 is ENHRY and CDR2 is SYGVKD.

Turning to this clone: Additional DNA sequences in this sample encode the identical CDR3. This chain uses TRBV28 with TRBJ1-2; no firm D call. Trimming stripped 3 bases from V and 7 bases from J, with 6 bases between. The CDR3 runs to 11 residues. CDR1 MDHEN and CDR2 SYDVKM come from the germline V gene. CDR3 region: CASSLSGGYTF. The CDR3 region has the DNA TGTGCCAGCAGTTTGTCGGGTGGCTACACCTTC.

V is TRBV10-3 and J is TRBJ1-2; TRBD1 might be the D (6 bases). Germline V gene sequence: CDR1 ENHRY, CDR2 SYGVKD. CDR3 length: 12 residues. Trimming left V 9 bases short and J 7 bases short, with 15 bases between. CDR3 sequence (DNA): TGTGCCATGAGGGGGACAATCGGTGGCTACACCTTC. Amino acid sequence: CAMRGTIGGYTF.

The CDR3 bases are TGTGCCACAGGGGTAGCGTGGGAGACCCAGTACTTC. The encoded protein is CATGVAWETQYF. The chain carries TRBV6-1 and TRBJ2-5; tentatively, D is TRBD1 (6 bases). CDR3 length: 12 residues. From germline, CDR1 is MNHNS and CDR2 SASEGT. The germline V and J ends were trimmed by 10 bases and 5 bases, with 14 bases remaining between them.

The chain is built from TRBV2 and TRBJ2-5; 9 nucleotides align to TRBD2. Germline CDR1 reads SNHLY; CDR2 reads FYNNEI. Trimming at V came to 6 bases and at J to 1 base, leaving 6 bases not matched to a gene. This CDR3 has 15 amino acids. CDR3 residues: CASRLAGAGQETQYF. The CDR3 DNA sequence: TGTGCCAGCAGATTAGCGGGAGCAGGCCAAGAGACCCAGTACTTC.

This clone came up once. CDR3 nucleotide sequence: TGTGCCAGCAGTTCCCTTATGGCCCCGGGGGCAGGTGAAGCTTTCTTT. This encodes CASSSLMAPGAGEAFF. This chain uses TRBV28 with TRBJ1-1, with D tentatively TRBD1 (6 bases). Germline lookup yields CDR1 MDHEN and CDR2 SYDVKM. This CDR3 comprises 16 residues. The ends were cut back, 4 bases at V and 7 bases at J, with 22 bases in the middle.

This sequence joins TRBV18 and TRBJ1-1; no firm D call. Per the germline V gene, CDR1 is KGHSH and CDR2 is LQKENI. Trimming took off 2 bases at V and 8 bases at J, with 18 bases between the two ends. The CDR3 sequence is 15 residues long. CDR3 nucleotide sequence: TGTGCCAGCTCACCAAACCCCTTTCTACCGACAGAAGCTTTCTTT. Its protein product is CASSPNPFLPTEAFF.

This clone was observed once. The CDR3 nucleotides read TGTGCCAGCGAGGCGGGGTCCTACGAGCAGTACTTC. Residues: CASEAGSYEQYF. The chain couples TRBV6-6 to TRBJ2-7; tentatively, D is TRBD2 (6 bases). Trimming removed 8 bases at V and 1 base at J, with 9 bases between. Germline V gene data show CDR1 as MNHNY and CDR2 as SVGAGI (reference sequence). This CDR3 is built from 12 residues.

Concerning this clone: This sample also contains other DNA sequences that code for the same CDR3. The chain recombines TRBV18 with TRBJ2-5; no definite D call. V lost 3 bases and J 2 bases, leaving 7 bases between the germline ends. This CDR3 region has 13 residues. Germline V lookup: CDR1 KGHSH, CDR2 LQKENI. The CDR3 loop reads CASSPPIQETQYF. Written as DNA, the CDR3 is TGTGCCAGCTCACCCCCCATACAAGAGACCCAGTACTTC.